Sequencing of this TCR beta chain was carried out in a study of T cells in Graves' hyperthyroidism and ophthalmopathy. The study's findings and limits: Ophthalmopathy was separated from stable hyperthyroidism by a 13 V-J model.

Template material for amplifying TCR beta CDR3 regions consisted of RNA transcripts. First-round RT-PCR of the TCR CDR3 relied on the HTBI primer set. TCRdb re-derived calls from the multiplex PCR reads in MiXCR, one entry per CDR3 protein. The sample lists around 350,000 distinct CDR3 sequences, 15% to 18% occurring once. CDR1 SNHLY and CDR2 FYNNEI come from the germline V gene. CDR3 length: 14 residues. The V gene end was trimmed by 5 bases and the J gene end by 10 bases; junction bases not matched to a gene: 6. This clonotype was found many times. The antigen is undetermined. Criteria for exclusion of patients were uncontrolled infection, other autoimmune disease, pregnancy or lactation. Diagnostic assessment was based on clinical symptoms, serum thyroxine and TRAb, thyroid ultrasound and orbital computed tomography. The PBMCs were taken from 10 ml of fresh peripheral blood.

Sequencing was carried out using blood. The gene calls are TRBV2 and TRBJ2-1; 12 nucleotides line up with TRBD2. The sequence was obtained from a woman between 18 and 29 years old with Graves' hyperthyroidism that later progressed to Graves' ophthalmopathy. The CDR3 is CASSLAGGPREQFF. The CDR3 DNA is TGTGCCAGCAGTCTAGCGGGAGGGCCTCGGGAGCAGTTCTTC. Full variable domain (remainder filled in from reference TRBV2 and TRBJ2-1): EPEVTQTPSHQVTQMGQEVILRCVPISNHLYFYWYRQILGQKVEFLVSFYNNEISEKSEIFDDQFSVERPDGSNFTLKIRSTKLEDSAMYFCASSLAGGPREQFFGPGTRLTVL.